This T cell receptor (beta chain) was recovered during a study of blood T cell repertoires in COVID-19. Data came from immunoSEQ multiplex PCR; TCRdb stores just in-frame clones and leaves some out. The sample consists of a few hundred thousand clones, over 80% of them appearing once. CDR3 length equals 14 residues. The germline V gene has CDR1 SGDLS and CDR2 YYNGEE. V lost 3 bases, J lost 4 bases, and 13 bases lay in between. The sequenced sample was PBMCs or T cells enriched from blood (not recorded which). The chain combines TRBV9 with TRBJ1-2; perhaps TRBD1 as D (6 bases). This clonotype was sampled from a man in his late teens or twenties with acute COVID-19. The CDR3 DNA is TGTGCCAGCAGCGACGGACAGCTAGGCTATGGCTACACCTTC. This sequence encodes CASSDGQLGYGYTF.